Shown below are 7 T cell receptor beta chains from a single sample sequenced in a study of CD8 T cells in Susac syndrome. A quantity of 0.5 to 1 ug RNA underwent reverse transcription using random hexamers. TCRdb fed the immunoSEQ multiplex PCR reads into MiXCR, producing one record per CDR3 protein. The data contain tens of thousands of distinct CDR3 sequences, around 93% of them singletons. Specimen: CD8+ T cells from PBMCs. The origin of the receptors is a human donor with multiple sclerosis.

The chain employs TRBV6-2 or TRBV6-3 and TRBJ2-7; D uncertain. V gave up 1 base and J gave up 2 bases, with 3 bases separating them. The CDR3 extends over 12 amino acids. Per the germline V gene, CDR1 is MNHEY and CDR2 is SVGEGT. The CDR3 DNA follows: TGTGCCAGCAGTTACTTGGCCTACGAGCAGTACTTC. Protein sequence: CASSYLAYEQYF.

The chain uses TRBV29-1 and TRBJ2-7; D is unresolved. This CDR3 has 12 residues. Per germline, CDR1 SQVTM and CDR2 ANQGSEA. Trimming shortened V by 0 bases and J by 4 bases, and 7 bases separated the two germline ends. DNA for the CDR3: TGCAGCGTTGAAGATCCTTTTTACGAGCAGTACTTC. This sequence encodes CSVEDPFYEQYF.

The gene calls are TRBV27 and TRBJ2-7; tentative D call: TRBD2 (7 bases). V was cut by 6 bases and J by 2 bases, with 17 bases left in between. Germline-derived CDR1 and CDR2 are MNHEY and SMNVEV (reference sequence). This CDR3 spans 15 amino acids. This chain's CDR3 is CASSLEGGATYEQYF. As DNA, the CDR3 is TGTGCCAGCAGCCTCGAGGGGGGGGCCACCTACGAGCAGTACTTC.

The count of this clonotype is one. CDR3: CAITPGSGGIYEQYF. The CDR3 nucleotides read TGTGCCATCACCCCGGGGAGCGGGGGGATCTACGAGCAGTACTTC. The V and J genes are TRBV10-3 and TRBJ2-7; TRBD2 matches 9 bases. The V segment lost 7 bases and the J segment 3 bases; nucleotides outside the gene matches: 10. Germline V gene lookup returns CDR1 ENHRY and CDR2 SYGVKD. There are 15 residues in the CDR3.

This chain uses TRBV2 with TRBJ1-2; D remains unclear. This CDR3 contains 15 residues. Between the trimmed V and J ends, which lost 0 bases and 0 bases, there was a span of 8 bases. CDR1 SNHLY and CDR2 FYNNEI come from the germline V gene. The CDR3 loop is CASSEAAKANYGYTF. CDR3 coding DNA: TGTGCCAGCAGTGAAGCGGCAAAGGCTAACTATGGCTACACCTTC.

The chain employs TRBV4-2 and TRBJ2-3; TRBD2 agrees at 8 bases. Germline loops: CDR1 LGHNA, CDR2 YNFKEQ. V shed 1 base, J shed 5 bases, and the junction held 5 bases outside the gene matches. The CDR3 runs 15 residues. For the CDR3, the DNA is TGTGCCAGCAGCCAAGCCCGGGGGGGGATAGATACGCAGTATTTT. Translating gives CASSQARGGIDTQYF.

This rearrangement joins TRBV14 to TRBJ1-2; 7 nucleotides agree with TRBD1. The CDR3 runs 15 residues. V dropped 1 base and J dropped 5; count of bases not matched to a gene: 7. Germline V gene sequence: CDR1 SGHDN, CDR2 FVKESK. CDR3 in amino acids: CASSQGTGPSYGYTF. CDR3 DNA: TGTGCCAGCAGCCAAGGGACAGGCCCTTCTTATGGCTACACCTTC.